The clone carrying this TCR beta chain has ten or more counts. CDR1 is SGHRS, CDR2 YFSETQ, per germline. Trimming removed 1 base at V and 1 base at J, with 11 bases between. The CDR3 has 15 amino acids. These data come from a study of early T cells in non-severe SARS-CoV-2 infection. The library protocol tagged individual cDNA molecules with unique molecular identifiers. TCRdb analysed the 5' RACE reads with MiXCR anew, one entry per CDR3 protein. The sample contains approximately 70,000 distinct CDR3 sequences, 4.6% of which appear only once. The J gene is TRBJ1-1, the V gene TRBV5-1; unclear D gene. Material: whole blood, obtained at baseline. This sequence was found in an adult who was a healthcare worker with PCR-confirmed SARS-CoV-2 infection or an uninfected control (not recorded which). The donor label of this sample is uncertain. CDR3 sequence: CASSLYGRENTEAFF. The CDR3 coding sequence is TGCGCCAGCAGCTTGTACGGGCGAGAGAACACTGAAGCTTTCTTT.